Shown below are 28 T cell receptor beta chains from a single sample sequenced in a study of blood T cell repertoires in COVID-19. This table comes from immunoSEQ multiplex PCR, and its TCRdb copy is limited to in-frame clones, with some not included. Seen here are around 97,000 clones, 80% to 90% observed once, and the top ten hold approximately 3.5%. Sample: peripheral blood. The receptors stem from a woman in her sixties or seventies with acute or convalescent COVID-19.

The chain recombines TRBV30 with TRBJ2-1, with TRBD2 identical over 10 bases. Germline V gene sequence: CDR1 GTSNPN, CDR2 SVGIG (reference sequence). This CDR3 contains 15 residues. J gave up 4 bases and V 6 bases, and 9 bases lay outside the gene matches. CDR3 loop: CACLPLAGAYNEQFF. The CDR3 nucleotides are TGTGCCTGCCTACCTCTAGCGGGAGCTTACAATGAGCAGTTCTTC.

This chain joins TRBV10-3 and TRBJ1-4, with 8 nucleotides matching TRBD1. This CDR3 has 15 amino acids. J gave up 5 bases and V 5 bases, and 7 bases lay outside the gene matches. CDR1 ENHRY and CDR2 SYGVKD come from the germline V gene. CDR3 sequence (DNA): TGTGCCATCAGTTCCGGGACAGGCATCAATGAAAAACTGTTTTTT. Its translation is CAISSGTGINEKLFF.

CDR3 coding DNA: TGTGCCAGCTTCGGGGGGGGCGCCTATGGCTACACCTTC. Protein: CASFGGGAYGYTF. The chain couples TRBV27 to TRBJ1-2, with TRBD1 as a possible D gene (6 bases). The CDR3 loop spans 13 amino acids. Between the trimmed V and J ends, which lost 8 bases and 4 bases, there was a span of 14 bases. Germline CDR1 is MNHEY and CDR2 is SMNVEV (reference sequence).

The chain links TRBV11-3 to TRBJ2-2; possible D gene TRBD1, 6 bases. The CDR3 sequence is 15 residues long. Germline lookup yields CDR1 SGHNT and CDR2 YENEEA. V lost 0 bases and J lost 7, with 12 bases in between. The CDR3 sequence is CASSLDQGSGGELFF. CDR3 coding DNA: TGTGCCAGCAGCTTAGATCAGGGGAGTGGCGGGGAGCTGTTTTTT.

The chain has TRBV6-5 and TRBJ1-1; 8 positions match TRBD1. From germline, CDR1 is MNHEY and CDR2 SVGAGI. The CDR3 loop spans 13 amino acids. The V segment lost 8 bases and the J segment 4 bases; nucleotides outside the gene matches: 6. The CDR3 bases are TGTGCCAGCCTAAGGACAGGGTCCACTGAAGCTTTCTTT. This encodes CASLRTGSTEAFF.

The CDR3 spells CASRLSEAAFF. CDR3 sequence (DNA): TGTGCCAGCAGACTCTCGGAAGCGGCTTTCTTT. The chain uses TRBV25-1 and TRBJ1-1, with D unclear. CDR3 length: 11 amino acids. Germline-derived CDR1 and CDR2 are MGHDK and SYGVNS. V lost 6 bases and J 11 bases, leaving 13 bases between the germline ends.

The chain links TRBV5-1 to TRBJ2-1; 12 bases map to TRBD2. Germline CDR1 is SGHRS and CDR2 is YFSETQ. The CDR3 runs 15 residues. V was pared by 4 bases and J by 8 bases, with 7 bases of the junction left unmatched. CDR3 amino acids: CASSKTSGRTYEQFF. The CDR3, as DNA: TGCGCCAGCAGCAAGACTAGCGGGAGAACGTATGAGCAGTTCTTC.

The chain links TRBV28 to TRBJ2-7; D gene ambiguous. From germline, CDR1 is MDHEN and CDR2 SYDVKM. CDR3 length: 14 amino acids. V lost 3 bases to trimming and J lost 5 bases, with 14 bases between them. This CDR3 is CASSFGPGNNEQYV. CDR3 nucleotides: TGTGCCAGCAGTTTCGGCCCAGGCAATAACGAGCAGTACGTC.

This clone was recorded a few times. V usage is TRBV19 and J usage is TRBJ2-5; tentatively, D is TRBD1 (5 bases). Per the germline V gene, CDR1 is LNHDA and CDR2 is SQIVND (reference sequence). Trimming left V 3 bases short and J 3 bases short, with 11 bases between. The CDR3 runs to 14 residues. The CDR3 region is CASSILGEKETQYF. The CDR3 bases are TGTGCCAGTAGTATCTTAGGGGAAAAAGAGACCCAGTACTTC.

V is TRBV24-1 and J is TRBJ2-5; 7 nucleotides line up with TRBD1. Trimming cost V 1 base and J 4 bases; bases outside gene matches: 2. This CDR3 has 14 residues. In germline, CDR1 is KGHDR, CDR2 SFDVKD. For the CDR3, the DNA is TGTGCCACCAGTGATTTTCGACAGGGAGAGACCCAGTACTTC. This translates into CATSDFRQGETQYF.

The V call is TRBV19, the J call TRBJ2-6, with a possible D match to TRBD2 (6 bases). V lost 4 bases to trimming and J lost 4 bases, with 17 bases between them. CDR1 is LNHDA and CDR2 is SQIVND in the germline V gene (reference sequence). The CDR3 spans 17 residues. CDR3 protein: CASSKGLGGVGANVLTF. As DNA, the CDR3 is TGTGCCAGTAGTAAGGGCCTAGGCGGGGTAGGGGCCAACGTCCTGACTTTC.

V and J are TRBV6-5 and TRBJ1-5, with D unresolved. CDR1 is MNHEY, CDR2 SVGAGI, per germline. The CDR3 length is 13 residues. V was pared by 6 bases and J by 3 bases, with 9 bases between. For the CDR3, the DNA is TGTGCCAGCAGGCTACAGAACAATCAGCCCCAGCATTTT. Amino acid sequence: CASRLQNNQPQHF.

Only a few counts were recorded for this clone. V and J are TRBV9 and TRBJ1-1; 7 bases align to TRBD1. Germline V gene lookup returns CDR1 SGDLS and CDR2 YYNGEE. V gave up 4 bases and J gave up 0 bases; unmatched junction bases: 3. The CDR3 is 14 amino acids. The CDR3 reads CASSPGTVNTEAFF. CDR3 nucleotide sequence: TGTGCCAGCAGCCCCGGGACAGTGAACACTGAAGCTTTCTTT.

The chain couples TRBV19 to TRBJ1-5, with a possible D match to TRBD1 (5 bases). Trimming took 10 bases from V and 7 from J, leaving 26 bases between them. Germline V gene lookup returns CDR1 LNHDA and CDR2 SQIVND (reference sequence). CDR3 size: 16 residues. The DNA of the CDR3 is TGTGCCACCCTCCTCCAGGGTTCGGCCGTCAGCCAGCCCCAGCATTTT. Its protein product is CATLLQGSAVSQPQHF.

The rearrangement links TRBV10-2 to TRBJ2-7; 9 nucleotides agree with TRBD1. J gave up 5 bases and V 7 bases, and 9 bases lay outside the gene matches. This CDR3 has 14 residues. From germline, CDR1 is WSHSY and CDR2 SAAADI. For the CDR3, the DNA is TGCGCCAGCACCCCGGGACAGGGACGGGACGAGCAGTACTTC. Translated: CASTPGQGRDEQYF.

This chain connects TRBV20-1 to TRBJ2-4; TRBD2 aligns across 8 bases. This CDR3 is built from 15 residues. After removal of 3 bases from V and 7 bases from J, the junction contained 11 bases not matched to a gene. Per the germline V gene, CDR1 is DFQATT and CDR2 is SNEGSKA (reference sequence). In DNA form, the CDR3 reads TGCAGTGCTAGTATCGACGGGAGGGTTGGGAACATTCAGTACTTC. Translation gives CSASIDGRVGNIQYF.

The gene calls are TRBV5-4 and TRBJ1-2; D perhaps matches TRBD1 (5 bases). The CDR3 covers 13 residues. Trimming shortened V by 5 bases and J by 8 bases, and 16 bases separated the two germline ends. Germline-derived CDR1 and CDR2 are SGHNT and YYREEE (reference sequence). In DNA, the CDR3 is TGTGCCAGCAGATTGAGGGGCGGTCGGGGCTACACCTTC. The encoded protein is CASRLRGGRGYTF. Filled out from reference TRBV5-4 and TRBJ1-2, the complete variable domain reads ETGVTQSPTHLIKTRGQQVTLRCSSQSGHNTVSWYQQALGQGPQFIFQYYREEENGRGNFPPRFSGLQFPNYSSELNVNALELDDSALYLCASRLRGGRGYTFGSGTRLTVV.

The chain has TRBV5-4 and TRBJ2-7, with 11 bases aligning to TRBD1. After removal of 5 bases from V and 3 bases from J, the junction contained 4 bases not matched to a gene. From germline, CDR1 is SGHNT and CDR2 YYREEE (reference sequence). CDR3 size: 14 residues. DNA of the CDR3: TGTGCCAGCAGTTCCGGGACAGGGGGCTACGAGCAGTACTTC. This encodes CASSSGTGGYEQYF.

This clone was seen a few times. The chain recombines TRBV5-1 with TRBJ1-1; D call uncertain. The V end was cut by 0 bases, the J end by 4 bases, with 10 bases between. CDR3 length: 14 amino acids. Looked up from germline, CDR1 is SGHRS and CDR2 is YFSETQ. CDR3 region: CASSLGSGSTEAFF. The CDR3 region has the DNA TGCGCCAGCAGCTTGGGCTCGGGGTCCACTGAAGCTTTCTTT. Full variable domain (remainder filled in from reference TRBV5-1 and TRBJ1-1): KAGVTQTPRYLIKTRGQQVTLSCSPISGHRSVSWYQQTPGQGLQFLFEYFSETQRNKGNFPGRFSGRQFSNSRSEMNVSTLELGDSALYLCASSLGSGSTEAFFGQGTRLTVV.

A few counts support this clone. The chain couples TRBV30 to TRBJ1-2, with a weak D call TRBD1 (5 bases). The CDR3 covers 15 residues. V lost 3 bases and J 7 bases, leaving 21 bases between the germline ends. The germline gives CDR1 GTSNPN, CDR2 SVGIG (reference sequence). The DNA for the CDR3 is TGTGCCTGGAGGTCTTGGGCTACTCATAGGGGTGGCTACACCTTC. Its translation is CAWRSWATHRGGYTF. The variable domain in full, with the rest retrieved from reference TRBV30 and TRBJ1-2, is SQTIHQWPATLVQPVGSPLSLECTVEGTSNPNLYWYRQAAGRGLQLLFYSVGIGQISSEVPQNLSASRPQDRQFILSSKKLLLSDSGFYLCAWRSWATHRGGYTFGSGTRLTVV.

The J gene is TRBJ2-3, the V gene TRBV27, with D maybe TRBD2 (6 bases). CDR3 size: 16 residues. V lost 1 base to trimming and J lost 0 bases, with 11 bases between them. Germline-derived CDR1 and CDR2 are MNHEY and SMNVEV (reference sequence). CDR3 region: CASSLYTGASTDTQYF. CDR3 bases: TGTGCCAGCAGTTTATATACGGGAGCCAGCACAGATACGCAGTATTTT.

This clone was detected once. The J gene is TRBJ2-5, the V gene TRBV7-2; TRBD1 matches 9 bases. The germline gives CDR1 SGHTA, CDR2 FQGNSA. The length of the CDR3 is 15 residues. V was pared by 5 bases and J by 5 bases, with 9 bases of the junction left unmatched. CDR3 coding DNA: TGTGCCAGCAGCATCACCGACAGGGGGGTCGAGACCCAGTACTTC. Encoded protein: CASSITDRGVETQYF.

The J gene is TRBJ2-1, the V gene TRBV5-4; TRBD2 matches 10 bases. CDR3 length: 13 amino acids. Losses at the gene ends were 10 bases for V and 8 bases for J; bases not matched to a gene: 9. CDR1 is SGHNT, CDR2 YYREEE, per germline (reference sequence). The DNA for the CDR3 is TGTGCCTGCGGGTTAGCGGGAGGCTATGAGCAGTTCTTC. Amino acids: CACGLAGGYEQFF.

A single count supports this clone. V and J are TRBV6-2 or TRBV6-3 and TRBJ2-4, with TRBD1 matching over 7 bases. Looked up from germline, CDR1 is MNHEY and CDR2 is SVGEGT. V dropped 6 bases and J dropped 0; count of bases not matched to a gene: 11. This CDR3 is built from 17 residues. CDR3 nucleotide sequence: TGTGCCAGCAGCCCTATAGGACAGGTACTAGCCAAAAACATTCAGTACTTC. It yields the protein CASSPIGQVLAKNIQYF.

This clone appeared a single time. This chain links TRBV28 with TRBJ2-5, with 8 nucleotides matching TRBD2. The CDR3 spans 13 residues. The junction had 2 bases not matched to a gene; V was cut back by 3 bases and J by 5 bases. The V gene's germline CDR1 is MDHEN and CDR2 SYDVKM. CDR3 region: CASSLRGAETQYF. Here the CDR3 DNA reads TGTGCCAGCAGTTTGCGGGGGGCCGAGACCCAGTACTTC. Drawing the rest from reference TRBV28 and TRBJ2-5, the complete variable domain is DVKVTQSSRYLVKRTGEKVFLECVQDMDHENMFWYRQDPGLGLRLIYFSYDVKMKEKGDIPEGYSVSREKKERFSLILESASTNQTSMYLCASSLRGAETQYFGPGTRLLVL.

V gene TRBV20-1 combines with J gene TRBJ2-1; TRBD2 matches 8 bases. This CDR3 has 11 amino acids. With V trimmed by 8 bases and J by 12 bases, 9 bases remained unmatched. The germline CDR1 and CDR2 sequences are DFQATT and SNEGSKA (reference sequence). The CDR3: CSPLGLVRQFF. CDR3 sequence (DNA): TGCAGTCCCTTGGGACTAGTGCGGCAGTTCTTC.

The chain links TRBV3-1 (or the pseudogene TRBV3-2) to TRBJ1-4, with D possibly matching TRBD1 (5 bases). Germline V gives CDR1 LGHDT, CDR2 YNNKEL (reference sequence). The CDR3 is 17 amino acids. V lost 0 bases and J 8 bases, leaving 19 bases between the germline ends. The CDR3 protein is CASSQDGRLAWGEKLFF. In nucleotides, the CDR3 is TGTGCCAGCAGCCAAGATGGCCGATTAGCCTGGGGCGAAAAACTGTTTTTT.

This chain uses TRBV30 with TRBJ2-7, with 7 bases identical to TRBD2. The trim removed 0 bases at V and 2 bases at J, leaving 7 bases unmatched. This CDR3 has 15 residues. Germline loops: CDR1 GTSNPN, CDR2 SVGIG (reference sequence). The CDR3 sequence: CAWSVGGSRAYEQYF. DNA for the CDR3: TGTGCCTGGAGTGTTGGCGGGAGTAGGGCCTACGAGCAGTACTTC.